These 21 T cell receptor beta chains originate from one sample sequenced in a study. TCRdb's table, derived via immunoSEQ multiplex PCR, lists solely in-frame clones and lacks some. The sample shows approximately 70,000 clones, around 95% of them seen only once. The source material was PBMCs. These receptors were obtained from a man aged 40-50 years with rheumatoid arthritis.

This chain uses TRBV7-8 with TRBJ1-6; TRBD1 matches 8 bases. Trimming at V came to 4 bases and at J to 7 bases, leaving 9 bases not matched to a gene. The CDR3 covers 16 residues. The V gene's germline CDR1 is SGHVS and CDR2 FQNEAQ. The CDR3 DNA sequence: TGTGCCAGCAGCTGGGCGGGACAGGTAGAAAATTCACCCCTCCACTTT. Residues: CASSWAGQVENSPLHF.

The J gene is TRBJ1-1, the V gene TRBV6-5; no clear D gene. There are 13 residues in the CDR3. In germline, CDR1 is MNHEY, CDR2 SVGAGI. Trimming took off 8 bases at V and 3 bases at J, with 13 bases between the two ends. DNA of the CDR3: TGTGCCAGCCGCAGGAATCCGGACACTGAAGCTTTCTTT. It yields the protein CASRRNPDTEAFF.

The gene calls are TRBV4-1 and TRBJ1-5, with D hard to call. This CDR3 comprises 13 residues. Trimming cost V 0 bases and J 9 bases, with 9 bases left between them. Per germline, CDR1 MGHRA and CDR2 YSYEKL. The CDR3 DNA is TGCGCCAGCAGCCAAGACAGTGGCCGGCCCCAGCATTTT. This translates into CASSQDSGRPQHF.

The J gene is TRBJ2-1, the V gene TRBV6-6, with 9 bases fitting TRBD2. The CDR3 contains 19 residues. Germline CDR1 and CDR2: MNHNY and SVGAGI (reference sequence). The V gene end was trimmed by 5 bases and the J gene end by 9 bases; junction bases not matched to a gene: 23. The DNA of the CDR3 is TGTGCCAGCAGTCCCGGGGACGCGGGGGGGCCGTTCGGTAGCAGTGAGCAGTTCTTC. This encodes CASSPGDAGGPFGSSEQFF.

This rearrangement joins TRBV25-1 to TRBJ2-7; 7 bases line up with TRBD2. The CDR3 extends over 16 amino acids. The V gene's germline CDR1 is MGHDK and CDR2 SYGVNS. The ends lost 10 bases at V and 3 bases at J; junction bases unmatched: 18. The CDR3 sequence is CATSSGRGNKGYEQYF. The CDR3 region has the DNA TGTGCCACCTCTTCTGGGCGGGGGAACAAGGGCTACGAGCAGTACTTC.

V gene TRBV4-3 combines with J gene TRBJ2-2; perhaps TRBD2 as D (6 bases). Germline-derived CDR1 and CDR2 are LGHNA and YSLEER. The V and J ends lost 6 bases and 2 bases respectively, with 16 bases between them. The CDR3 loop spans 16 amino acids. The CDR3 DNA follows: TGCGCCAGCAGTATAGCGGCCCACTCCAACACCGGGGAGCTGTTTTTT. This codes for CASSIAAHSNTGELFF.

This clone was seen a single time. The gene calls are TRBV6-5 and TRBJ2-7; 10 bases match TRBD1. CDR1 MNHEY and CDR2 SVGAGI come from the germline V gene. V shed 4 bases, J shed 6 bases, and the junction held 3 bases outside the gene matches. CDR3 length: 13 residues. CDR3 amino acids: CASSFGQGGEQYF. The CDR3 DNA sequence: TGTGCCAGCAGTTTCGGACAGGGGGGCGAGCAGTACTTC.

The chain couples TRBV15 to TRBJ2-7, with 10 bases lining up with TRBD2. The V and J ends lost 1 base and 4 bases, in that order; junction bases with no gene match: 4. CDR1 and CDR2 (germline): LNHNV, YYDKDF (reference sequence). CDR3 length equals 15 residues. Here the CDR3 reads CATSRVAGGLYEQYF. The CDR3 DNA reads TGTGCCACCAGCAGAGTAGCGGGAGGTTTGTACGAGCAGTACTTC.

The chain has TRBV11-1 and TRBJ1-5; perhaps TRBD1 as D (5 bases). Germline CDR1 SGHAT, CDR2 FQDESV (reference sequence). The CDR3 covers 13 residues. V lost 0 bases and J 7 bases, leaving 7 bases between the germline ends. CDR3 amino acids: CASSLARGQPQHF. As DNA, the CDR3 is TGTGCCAGCAGCTTAGCTAGGGGCCAGCCCCAGCATTTT.

V gene TRBV10-3 combines with J gene TRBJ1-1; possible D gene TRBD1, 6 bases. CDR3 length equals 14 residues. V dropped 9 bases and J dropped 6 bases, with 20 bases sitting between them. Looked up from germline, CDR1 is ENHRY and CDR2 is SYGVKD. In nucleotides, the CDR3 is TGTGCCATTAGGGGGGCAAGTGGTGTTCCTGAAGCTTTCTTT. This codes for CAIRGASGVPEAFF.

This chain uses TRBV6-5 with TRBJ2-1, with D perhaps assigned TRBD1 or TRBD2 (6 bases each). V was cut by 4 bases and J by 4 bases, with 17 bases left in between. This CDR3 is 16 amino acids long. Germline loops: CDR1 MNHEY, CDR2 SVGAGI. CDR3 loop: CASSSAEGGVYNEQFF. The CDR3 DNA sequence: TGTGCCAGCAGTTCCGCCGAGGGGGGCGTTTACAATGAGCAGTTCTTC.

The genes are TRBV5-6 and TRBJ1-5, with 8 bases matching TRBD1. The V and J ends lost 1 base and 4 bases, in that order; junction bases with no gene match: 7. CDR1 is SGHDT and CDR2 is YYEEEE in the germline V gene. CDR3 length: 16 residues. CDR3 nucleotides: TGTGCCAGCAGCTTGAGACAGGGGATGAGAAATCAGCCCCAGCATTTT. Its translation is CASSLRQGMRNQPQHF. The full variable domain, rest sourced from reference TRBV5-6 and TRBJ1-5, is DAGVTQSPTHLIKTRGQQVTLRCSPKSGHDTVSWYQQALGQGPQFIFQYYEEEERQRGNFPDRFSGHQFPNYSSELNVNALLLGDSALYLCASSLRQGMRNQPQHFGDGTRLSIL.

The chain combines TRBV7-3 with TRBJ2-1, with D possibly being TRBD1 or TRBD2 (6 bases each). The CDR3 has 16 amino acids. Germline-derived CDR1 and CDR2 are SGHTA and FQGTGA. V was cut by 1 base and J by 4 bases, with 14 bases left in between. The chain's CDR3 is CASSLNSRGPYNEQFF. As DNA, the CDR3 is TGTGCCAGCAGCTTAAATTCACGGGGGCCGTACAATGAGCAGTTCTTC.

The chain carries TRBV11-2 and TRBJ2-1; 8 bases match TRBD2. The CDR3 is made up of 15 amino acids. V trimming: 5 bases; J trimming: 2 bases; junction bases outside the gene matches: 5. Germline CDR1 SGHAT, CDR2 FQNNGV. The CDR3 loop is CASSLSGTPYNEQFF. CDR3 DNA sequence: TGTGCCAGCAGCCTTAGCGGGACGCCCTACAATGAGCAGTTCTTC.

The genes are TRBV10-3 and TRBJ2-7, with a tentative D call TRBD1 (5 bases). This CDR3 comprises 14 residues. V was cut by 10 bases and J by 2 bases, with 18 bases left in between. Germline V lookup: CDR1 ENHRY, CDR2 SYGVKD. CDR3 nucleotide sequence: TGTGCCACCCAGGGTTCAAGTATCACCTACGAGCAGTACTTC. Amino acid sequence: CATQGSSITYEQYF.

The chain employs TRBV4-1 and TRBJ2-7, with D maybe TRBD2 (6 bases). Germline-derived CDR1 and CDR2 are MGHRA and YSYEKL. V shed 1 base and J shed 0 bases, with 10 bases lying between them. CDR3 length: 15 residues. The CDR3 coding sequence is TGCGCCAGCAGCCAAGGGAGGGGCTTCTCCTACGAGCAGTACTTC. This gives the protein CASSQGRGFSYEQYF.

The chain joins TRBV12-3 or TRBV12-4 to TRBJ2-5, with 8 positions matching TRBD1. The V and J ends lost 6 bases and 6 bases, in that order; junction bases with no gene match: 6. The CDR3 spans 13 residues. The CDR3 DNA reads as TGTGCCAGCAGCTCGGACAGGGAAAAGACCCAGTACTTC. It encodes CASSSDREKTQYF.

The chain carries TRBV5-1 and TRBJ2-5; 7 bases fit TRBD1. V dropped 2 bases and J dropped 4; count of bases not matched to a gene: 5. This CDR3 is built from 14 residues. Germline CDR1 and CDR2: SGHRS and YFSETQ. The CDR3 here is CASSFNRGRETQYF. The CDR3 region has the DNA TGCGCCAGCAGCTTCAACAGGGGTCGAGAGACCCAGTACTTC. The full variable domain, in which reference TRBV5-1 and TRBJ2-5 provide the parts outside the CDR3, is KAGVTQTPRYLIKTRGQQVTLSCSPISGHRSVSWYQQTPGQGLQFLFEYFSETQRNKGNFPGRFSGRQFSNSRSEMNVSTLELGDSALYLCASSFNRGRETQYFGPGTRLLVL.

This sequence joins TRBV15 and TRBJ2-3; TRBD1 agrees at 7 bases. The CDR3 has 15 residues. From germline, CDR1 is LNHNV and CDR2 YYDKDF (reference sequence). The trim removed 7 bases at V and 3 bases at J, leaving 10 bases unmatched. The CDR3 reads CATKEDRVGTDTQYF. The CDR3 DNA reads as TGTGCCACCAAAGAAGACAGGGTTGGAACAGATACGCAGTATTTT.

The V and J genes are TRBV9 and TRBJ2-2; D unresolved. The CDR3 contains 16 residues. Germline V gene sequence: CDR1 SGDLS, CDR2 YYNGEE. V lost 3 bases and J lost 0, with 12 bases in between. CDR3 sequence: CASSEFGIANTGELFF. The CDR3 DNA reads TGTGCCAGCAGCGAGTTTGGGATCGCGAACACCGGGGAGCTGTTTTTT.

The chain couples TRBV24-1 to TRBJ2-2; perhaps TRBD2 as D (7 bases). Trimming shortened V by 9 bases and J by 5 bases, and 15 bases separated the two germline ends. The CDR3 contains 14 residues. CDR1 and CDR2 (germline): KGHDR, SFDVKD. CDR3 amino acids: CATRRGPGTGELFF. CDR3 sequence (DNA): TGTGCCACCCGGCGGGGGCCTGGGACCGGGGAGCTGTTTTTT.